The rows below give T cell receptor beta chains drawn from one sample of a study of molecular identifiers for immune sequencing clone quantification. TCRdb reprocessed the PCR reads via MiXCR and lists one record per CDR3 protein. The sample includes 88,000 or so distinct CDR3 sequences, under 25% of them seen just once. The sequencing sample was made of naive CD8+ T cells from blood, with Jurkat cell RNA spiked in. The receptor set was obtained from a human donor in good health. Some libraries in this study had Jurkat cell RNA spiked in. CDR3s include the opening cysteine and the closing phenylalanine or tryptophan. The D gene is left open where the match is weak. Rows may omit the clone size; those that give it use once, few, many or a size class.

v_gene: TRBV20-1; abundance: many; d_gene: -; j_gene: TRBJ2-3; CDR3aa: CSARDGDVLRTDTQYF; CDR3nt: TGCAGTGCTAGAGATGGGGATGTTCTTCGCACAGATACGCAGTATTTT
v_gene: TRBV20-1; abundance: many; d_gene: -; j_gene: TRBJ2-7; CDR3aa: CSARDVGDVYEQYF; CDR3nt: TGCAGTGCTAGAGATGTGGGAGACGTTTACGAGCAGTACTTC
v_gene: TRBV7-2; abundance: many; d_gene: TRBD2; j_gene: TRBJ2-1; CDR3aa: CASSPSLAGVGNEQFF; CDR3nt: TGTGCCAGCAGCCCGTCACTAGCGGGAGTCGGAAATGAGCAGTTCTTC
v_gene: TRBV28; abundance: many; d_gene: -; j_gene: TRBJ1-6; CDR3aa: CASIGSRELNSPLHF; CDR3nt: TGTGCCAGTATCGGGTCCCGCGAACTAAATTCACCCCTCCACTTT
v_gene: TRBV5-1; abundance: -; d_gene: TRBD1; j_gene: TRBJ2-2; CDR3aa: CASSFRTGWIEGTGELFF; CDR3nt: TGCGCCAGCAGCTTCCGGACAGGGTGGATAGAAGGCACCGGGGAGCTGTTTTTT
v_gene: TRBV7-9; abundance: -; d_gene: TRBD2; j_gene: TRBJ2-7; CDR3aa: CASSLDPSGIYEQYF; CDR3nt: TGTGCCAGCAGCTTAGACCCTAGCGGGATCTACGAGCAGTACTTC
v_gene: TRBV11-2; abundance: many; d_gene: -; j_gene: TRBJ2-6; CDR3aa: CASSQQASGANVLTF; CDR3nt: TGTGCCAGCAGCCAACAGGCCTCTGGGGCCAACGTCCTGACTTTC
v_gene: TRBV29-1; abundance: many; d_gene: -; j_gene: TRBJ2-7; CDR3aa: CSVEGRPYEQYF; CDR3nt: TGCAGCGTTGAAGGACGGCCCTACGAGCAGTACTTC
v_gene: TRBV4-3; abundance: many; d_gene: -; j_gene: TRBJ2-7; CDR3aa: CASSQDWRAPDEQYF; CDR3nt: TGCGCCAGCAGCCAAGATTGGCGGGCTCCAGACGAGCAGTACTTC
v_gene: TRBV12-3/TRBV12-4; abundance: many; d_gene: -; j_gene: TRBJ2-5; CDR3aa: CASSLRLKETQYF; CDR3nt: TGTGCCAGCAGTTTGCGTCTGAAAGAGACCCAGTACTTC
v_gene: TRBV9; abundance: many; d_gene: TRBD2; j_gene: TRBJ2-1; CDR3aa: CASSVVAGGDEQFF; CDR3nt: TGTGCCAGCAGCGTAGTGGCGGGAGGCGATGAGCAGTTCTTC
v_gene: TRBV14; abundance: many; d_gene: -; j_gene: TRBJ2-3; CDR3aa: CASSQDPDGGTDTQYF; CDR3nt: TGTGCCAGCAGCCAAGATCCGGATGGGGGCACAGATACGCAGTATTTT
v_gene: TRBV19; abundance: many; d_gene: TRBD1; j_gene: TRBJ2-7; CDR3aa: CASSPQGIYEQYF; CDR3nt: TGTGCCAGTAGCCCACAGGGGATCTACGAGCAGTACTTC
v_gene: TRBV19; abundance: few; d_gene: -; j_gene: TRBJ1-1; CDR3aa: CASSITGNTEAFF; CDR3nt: TGTGCCAGTAGTATTACAGGAAACACTGAAGCTTTCTTT
v_gene: TRBV4-3; abundance: many; d_gene: TRBD2; j_gene: TRBJ2-7; CDR3aa: CASSPGLAGVLDSYEQYF; CDR3nt: TGCGCCAGCAGCCCGGGACTAGCGGGAGTGCTAGACTCCTACGAGCAGTACTTC
v_gene: TRBV6-2/TRBV6-3; abundance: -; d_gene: -; j_gene: TRBJ2-3; CDR3aa: CASSYGIRGGLSTDTQYF; CDR3nt: TGTGCCAGCAGTTACGGGATTAGAGGAGGGCTAAGCACAGATACGCAGTATTTT
v_gene: TRBV11-3; abundance: -; d_gene: TRBD1; j_gene: TRBJ1-1; CDR3aa: CASSATGGDTEAFF; CDR3nt: TGTGCCAGCAGCGCAACAGGGGGAGACACTGAAGCTTTCTTT
v_gene: TRBV7-9; abundance: -; d_gene: -; j_gene: TRBJ2-5; CDR3aa: CASSSTRVGETQYF; CDR3nt: TGTGCCAGCAGCTCAACTAGAGTAGGAGAGACCCAGTACTTC
v_gene: TRBV30; abundance: -; d_gene: -; j_gene: TRBJ2-1; CDR3aa: CAWSPGGGPYNEQFF; CDR3nt: TGTGCCTGGAGTCCAGGTGGGGGGCCCTACAATGAGCAGTTCTTC
v_gene: TRBV24-1; abundance: many; d_gene: TRBD2; j_gene: TRBJ2-3; CDR3aa: CATSPSSGTSGPLGTDTQYF; CDR3nt: TGTGCCACCAGTCCATCCAGCGGGACTAGCGGGCCGCTAGGCACAGATACGCAGTATTTT
v_gene: TRBV7-2; abundance: many; d_gene: -; j_gene: TRBJ1-1; CDR3aa: CASSLAQGMNTEAFF; CDR3nt: TGTGCCAGCAGCTTAGCGCAGGGTATGAACACTGAAGCTTTCTTT
v_gene: TRBV27; abundance: -; d_gene: -; j_gene: TRBJ2-1; CDR3aa: CASSPGVSEQFF; CDR3nt: TGTGCCAGCAGTCCCGGGGTATCTGAGCAGTTCTTC
v_gene: TRBV20-1; abundance: many; d_gene: TRBD2; j_gene: TRBJ2-3; CDR3aa: CSANGERGGLFYTDTQYF; CDR3nt: TGCAGTGCCAATGGGGAGCGGGGGGGCCTTTTCTACACAGATACGCAGTATTTT
v_gene: TRBV7-9; abundance: many; d_gene: -; j_gene: TRBJ2-4; CDR3aa: CASSSPPTTGNIQYF; CDR3nt: TGTGCCAGCAGCTCACCGCCCACTACGGGAAACATTCAGTACTTC
v_gene: TRBV7-9; abundance: many; d_gene: -; j_gene: TRBJ2-7; CDR3aa: CASSSPDRSTYEQYF; CDR3nt: TGTGCCAGCAGCTCGCCTGACCGGTCGACCTACGAGCAGTACTTC
v_gene: TRBV7-9; abundance: many; d_gene: -; j_gene: TRBJ2-7; CDR3aa: CASVHTGARGPYEQYF; CDR3nt: TGTGCCAGCGTCCACACCGGGGCCCGGGGCCCCTACGAGCAGTACTTC
v_gene: TRBV24-1; abundance: -; d_gene: -; j_gene: TRBJ1-2; CDR3aa: CATSDSSSGPRYGYTF; CDR3nt: TGTGCCACCAGTGATTCCTCCTCGGGACCCCGCTATGGCTACACCTTC
v_gene: TRBV7-9; abundance: -; d_gene: TRBD1; j_gene: TRBJ1-2; CDR3aa: CASTNTGGNGYTF; CDR3nt: TGTGCCAGCACCAACACAGGGGGTAATGGCTACACCTTC
v_gene: TRBV11-2; abundance: -; d_gene: -; j_gene: TRBJ1-3; CDR3aa: CASSLSEGNTIYF; CDR3nt: TGTGCCAGCAGCTTGTCGGAAGGAAACACCATATATTTT
v_gene: TRBV6-5; abundance: many; d_gene: TRBD2; j_gene: TRBJ2-2; CDR3aa: CASRPPLAGVGGELFF; CDR3nt: TGTGCCAGCAGGCCGCCCCTAGCGGGAGTCGGCGGGGAGCTGTTTTTT
v_gene: TRBV19; abundance: many; d_gene: -; j_gene: TRBJ2-7; CDR3aa: CASSTYDQAGHEQYF; CDR3nt: TGTGCCAGTAGTACCTACGACCAGGCCGGCCACGAGCAGTACTTC
v_gene: TRBV6-1; abundance: many; d_gene: -; j_gene: TRBJ2-3; CDR3aa: CASSALPQDTQYF; CDR3nt: TGTGCCAGCAGTGCACTGCCCCAGGATACGCAGTATTTT
v_gene: TRBV7-9; abundance: many; d_gene: -; j_gene: TRBJ2-2; CDR3aa: CASSPRGANTGELFF; CDR3nt: TGTGCCAGCAGCCCCCGGGGGGCAAACACCGGGGAGCTGTTTTTT
v_gene: TRBV12-3/TRBV12-4; abundance: few; d_gene: -; j_gene: TRBJ2-2; CDR3aa: CASSPPHPSGRPGELFF; CDR3nt: TGTGCCAGCAGTCCACCCCATCCTTCGGGTAGACCGGGGGAGCTGTTTTTT
v_gene: TRBV20-1; abundance: few; d_gene: -; j_gene: TRBJ2-7; CDR3aa: CSARATGFEQYF; CDR3nt: TGCAGTGCTAGAGCAACAGGATTCGAGCAGTACTTC
v_gene: TRBV7-9; abundance: many; d_gene: -; j_gene: TRBJ2-7; CDR3aa: CASSPRESPEQYF; CDR3nt: TGTGCCAGCAGCCCCCGGGAGTCTCCCGAGCAGTACTTC
v_gene: TRBV4-3; abundance: many; d_gene: TRBD2; j_gene: TRBJ2-5; CDR3aa: CASSASGGPQETQYF; CDR3nt: TGCGCCAGCAGTGCCAGCGGGGGGCCGCAAGAGACCCAGTACTTC
v_gene: TRBV5-4; abundance: many; d_gene: -; j_gene: TRBJ2-3; CDR3aa: CASSRGVTSTDTQYF; CDR3nt: TGTGCCAGCAGCAGAGGGGTGACTAGCACAGATACGCAGTATTTT
v_gene: TRBV5-8; abundance: many; d_gene: -; j_gene: TRBJ1-1; CDR3aa: CASSLASVEAFF; CDR3nt: TGTGCCAGCAGCTTGGCCTCCGTGGAAGCTTTCTTT
v_gene: TRBV6-2/TRBV6-3; abundance: many; d_gene: -; j_gene: TRBJ1-5; CDR3aa: CASSYIDRSNQPQHF; CDR3nt: TGTGCCAGCAGTTACATCGACAGAAGCAATCAGCCCCAGCATTTT
v_gene: TRBV29-1; abundance: many; d_gene: TRBD2; j_gene: TRBJ2-3; CDR3aa: CSVEGSGRPRDTQYF; CDR3nt: TGCAGCGTTGAAGGTAGCGGGAGACCCCGAGATACGCAGTATTTT
v_gene: TRBV5-5; abundance: many; d_gene: TRBD1; j_gene: TRBJ2-5; CDR3aa: CASSWGTGTGTQYF; CDR3nt: TGTGCCAGCAGCTGGGGGACAGGTACTGGGACCCAGTACTTC
v_gene: TRBV12-3/TRBV12-4; abundance: -; d_gene: -; j_gene: TRBJ1-6; CDR3aa: CASSLGSHSYNSLLHF; CDR3nt: TGTGCCAGCAGTTTAGGCAGCCACTCCTATAATTCACTCCTCCACTTT
v_gene: TRBV5-6; abundance: many; d_gene: -; j_gene: TRBJ2-6; CDR3aa: CASSSVSGANVLTF; CDR3nt: TGTGCCAGCAGCTCGGTCTCTGGGGCCAACGTCCTGACTTTC